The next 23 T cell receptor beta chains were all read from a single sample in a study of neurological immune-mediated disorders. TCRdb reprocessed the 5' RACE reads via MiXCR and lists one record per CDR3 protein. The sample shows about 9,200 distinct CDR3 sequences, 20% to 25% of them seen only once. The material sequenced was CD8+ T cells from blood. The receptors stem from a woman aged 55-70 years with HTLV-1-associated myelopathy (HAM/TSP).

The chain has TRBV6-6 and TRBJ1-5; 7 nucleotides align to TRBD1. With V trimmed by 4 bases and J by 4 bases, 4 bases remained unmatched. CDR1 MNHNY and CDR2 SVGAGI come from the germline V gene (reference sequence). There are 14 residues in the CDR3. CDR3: CASSLSGGNQPQHF. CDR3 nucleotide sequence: TGTGCCAGCAGTTTATCAGGGGGGAATCAGCCCCAGCATTTT.

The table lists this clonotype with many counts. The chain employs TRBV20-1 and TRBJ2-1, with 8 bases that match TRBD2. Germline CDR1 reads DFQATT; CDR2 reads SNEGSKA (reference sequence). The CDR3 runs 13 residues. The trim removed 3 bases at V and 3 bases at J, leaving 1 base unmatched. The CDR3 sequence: CSASGGDYNEQFF. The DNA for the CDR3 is TGCAGTGCTAGCGGGGGGGACTACAATGAGCAGTTCTTC.

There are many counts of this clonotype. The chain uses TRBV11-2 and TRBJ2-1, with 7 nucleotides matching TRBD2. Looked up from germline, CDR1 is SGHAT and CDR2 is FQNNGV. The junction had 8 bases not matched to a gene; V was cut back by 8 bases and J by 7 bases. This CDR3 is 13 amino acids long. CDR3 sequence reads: CASPSGTTNEQFF. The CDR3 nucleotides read TGTGCCAGCCCTTCCGGGACTACGAATGAGCAGTTCTTC.

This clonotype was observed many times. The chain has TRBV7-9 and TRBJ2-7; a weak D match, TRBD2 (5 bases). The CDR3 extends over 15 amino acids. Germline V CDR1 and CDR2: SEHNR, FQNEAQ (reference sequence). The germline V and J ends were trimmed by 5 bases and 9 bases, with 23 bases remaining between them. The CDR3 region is CASSHELVVVGGQYF. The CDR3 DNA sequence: TGTGCCAGCAGCCACGAACTAGTAGTAGTTGGAGGGCAGTACTTC.

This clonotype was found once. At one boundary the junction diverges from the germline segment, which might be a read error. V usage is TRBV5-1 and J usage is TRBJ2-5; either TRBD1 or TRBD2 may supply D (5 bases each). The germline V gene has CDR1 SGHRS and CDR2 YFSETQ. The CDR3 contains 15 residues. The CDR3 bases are TGCGCCAGCAGCCCCGGGGCCGTGGAGCAAGAGATCCAGTACTTC. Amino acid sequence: CASSPGAVEQEIQYF.

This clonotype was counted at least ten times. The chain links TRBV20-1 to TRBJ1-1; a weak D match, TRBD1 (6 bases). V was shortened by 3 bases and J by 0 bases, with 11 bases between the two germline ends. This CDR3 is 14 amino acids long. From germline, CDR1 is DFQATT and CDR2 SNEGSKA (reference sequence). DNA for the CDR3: TGCAGTGCTAGTCGACAGGACATGAACACTGAAGCTTTCTTT. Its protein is CSASRQDMNTEAFF.

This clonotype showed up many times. CDR3 sequence reads: CASSLETGSYEQYF. The CDR3 nucleotides are TGCGCCAGCAGCTTGGAGACAGGGAGCTACGAGCAGTACTTC. The V and J genes are TRBV5-1 and TRBJ2-7, with 7 nucleotides matching TRBD1. J was trimmed by 3 bases and V by 0 bases; bases with no gene match: 3. This CDR3 comprises 14 residues. Germline CDR1 SGHRS, CDR2 YFSETQ.

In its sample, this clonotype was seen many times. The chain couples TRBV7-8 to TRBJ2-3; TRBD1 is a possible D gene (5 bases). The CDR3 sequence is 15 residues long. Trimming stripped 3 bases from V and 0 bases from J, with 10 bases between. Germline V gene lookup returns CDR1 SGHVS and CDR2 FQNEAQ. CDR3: CASSFRATSTDTQYF. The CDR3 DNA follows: TGTGCCAGCAGCTTCAGGGCGACAAGCACAGATACGCAGTATTTT.

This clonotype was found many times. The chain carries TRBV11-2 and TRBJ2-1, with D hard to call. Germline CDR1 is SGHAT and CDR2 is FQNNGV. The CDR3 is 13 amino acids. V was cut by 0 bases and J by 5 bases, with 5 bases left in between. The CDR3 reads CASSLDFNNEQFF. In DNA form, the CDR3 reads TGTGCCAGCAGCTTAGATTTCAACAATGAGCAGTTCTTC.

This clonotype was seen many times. In DNA form, the CDR3 reads TGTGCCAGCAGCCAAGGACTCTATGGAGCGCTTGAGCAGTTCTTC. Protein: CASSQGLYGALEQFF. V gene TRBV3-1 combines with J gene TRBJ2-1; no clear D. The CDR3 is 15 residues long. The V and J ends lost 1 base and 9 bases respectively, with 16 bases between them. Germline values: CDR1 LGHDT, CDR2 YNNKEL (reference sequence).

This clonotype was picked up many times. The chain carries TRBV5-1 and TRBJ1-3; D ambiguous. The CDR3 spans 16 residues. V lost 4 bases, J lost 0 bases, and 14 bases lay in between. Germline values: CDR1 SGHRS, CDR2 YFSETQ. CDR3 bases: TGCGCCAGCAGCGAGTACTCAGGATCCTCTGGAAACACCATATATTTT. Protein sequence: CASSEYSGSSGNTIYF.

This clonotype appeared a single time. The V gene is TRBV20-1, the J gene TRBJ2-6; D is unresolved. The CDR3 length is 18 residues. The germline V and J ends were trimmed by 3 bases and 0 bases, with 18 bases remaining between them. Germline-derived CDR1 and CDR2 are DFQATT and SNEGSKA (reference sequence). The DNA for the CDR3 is TGCAGTGCTAGCGCTGGGTCGTCAACGAGCTCTGGGGCCAACGTCCTGACTTTC. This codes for CSASAGSSTSSGANVLTF.

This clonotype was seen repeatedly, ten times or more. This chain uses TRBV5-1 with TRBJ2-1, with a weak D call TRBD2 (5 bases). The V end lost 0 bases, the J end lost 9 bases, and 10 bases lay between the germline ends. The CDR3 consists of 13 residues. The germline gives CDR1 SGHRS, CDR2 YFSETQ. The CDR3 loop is CASSLASGIEQFF. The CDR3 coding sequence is TGCGCCAGCAGCTTGGCCTCGGGGATTGAGCAGTTCTTC. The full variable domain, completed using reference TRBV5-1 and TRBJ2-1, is KAGVTQTPRYLIKTRGQQVTLSCSPISGHRSVSWYQQTPGQGLQFLFEYFSETQRNKGNFPGRFSGRQFSNSRSEMNVSTLELGDSALYLCASSLASGIEQFFGPGTRLTVL.

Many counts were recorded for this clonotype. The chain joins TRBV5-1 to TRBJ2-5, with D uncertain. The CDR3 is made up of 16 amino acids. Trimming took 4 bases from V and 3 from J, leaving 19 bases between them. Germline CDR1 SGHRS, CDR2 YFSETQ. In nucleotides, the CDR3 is TGCGCCAGCAGCCCAGGTCGTTTGGTCAGGAAAGAGACCCAGTACTTC. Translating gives CASSPGRLVRKETQYF. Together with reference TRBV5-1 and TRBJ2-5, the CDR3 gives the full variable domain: KAGVTQTPRYLIKTRGQQVTLSCSPISGHRSVSWYQQTPGQGLQFLFEYFSETQRNKGNFPGRFSGRQFSNSRSEMNVSTLELGDSALYLCASSPGRLVRKETQYFGPGTRLLVL.

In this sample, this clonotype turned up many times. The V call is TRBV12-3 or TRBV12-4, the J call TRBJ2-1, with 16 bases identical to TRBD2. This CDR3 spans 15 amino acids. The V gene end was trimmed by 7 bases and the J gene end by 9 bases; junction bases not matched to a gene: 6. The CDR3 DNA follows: TGTGCCAGCAAGATAGGGACTAGCGGGGGGGGTGAGCAGTTCTTC. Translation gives CASKIGTSGGGEQFF.

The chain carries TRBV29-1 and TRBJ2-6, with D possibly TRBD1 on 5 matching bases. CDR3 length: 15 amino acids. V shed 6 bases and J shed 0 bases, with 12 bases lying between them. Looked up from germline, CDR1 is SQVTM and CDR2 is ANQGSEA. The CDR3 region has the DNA TGCAGCGTCCTACAGGCAAGCTCTGGGGCCAACGTCCTGACTTTC. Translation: CSVLQASSGANVLTF. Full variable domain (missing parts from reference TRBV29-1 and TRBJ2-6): SAVISQKPSRDICQRGTSLTIQCQVDSQVTMMFWYRQQPGQSLTLIATANQGSEATYESGFVIDKFPISRPNLTFSTLTVSNMSPEDSSIYLCSVLQASSGANVLTFGAGSRLTVL.

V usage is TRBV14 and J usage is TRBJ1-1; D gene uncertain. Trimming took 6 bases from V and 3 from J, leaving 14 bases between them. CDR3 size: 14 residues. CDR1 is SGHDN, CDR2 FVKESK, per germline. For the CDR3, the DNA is TGTGCCAGCAGTCGCCCGGAGGGATACACTGAAGCTTTCTTT. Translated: CASSRPEGYTEAFF.

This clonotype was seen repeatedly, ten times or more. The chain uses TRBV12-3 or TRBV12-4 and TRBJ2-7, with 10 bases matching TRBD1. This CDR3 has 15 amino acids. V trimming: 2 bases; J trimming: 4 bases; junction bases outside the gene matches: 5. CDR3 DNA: TGTGCCAGCAGTTTATTGGGACAGGGGATATACGAGCAGTACTTC. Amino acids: CASSLLGQGIYEQYF.

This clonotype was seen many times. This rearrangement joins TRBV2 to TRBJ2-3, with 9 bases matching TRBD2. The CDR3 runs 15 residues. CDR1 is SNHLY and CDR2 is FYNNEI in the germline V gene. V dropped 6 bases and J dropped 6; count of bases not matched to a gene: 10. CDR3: CASSRLGLAIDTQYF. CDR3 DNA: TGTGCCAGCAGCCGATTGGGACTAGCAATCGATACGCAGTATTTT.

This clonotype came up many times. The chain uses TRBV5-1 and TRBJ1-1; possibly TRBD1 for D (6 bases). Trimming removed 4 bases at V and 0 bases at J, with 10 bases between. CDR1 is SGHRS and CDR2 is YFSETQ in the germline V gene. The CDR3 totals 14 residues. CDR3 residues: CASSLTGMNTEAFF. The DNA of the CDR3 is TGCGCCAGCAGCCTAACAGGGATGAACACTGAAGCTTTCTTT. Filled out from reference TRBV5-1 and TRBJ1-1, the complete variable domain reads KAGVTQTPRYLIKTRGQQVTLSCSPISGHRSVSWYQQTPGQGLQFLFEYFSETQRNKGNFPGRFSGRQFSNSRSEMNVSTLELGDSALYLCASSLTGMNTEAFFGQGTRLTVV.

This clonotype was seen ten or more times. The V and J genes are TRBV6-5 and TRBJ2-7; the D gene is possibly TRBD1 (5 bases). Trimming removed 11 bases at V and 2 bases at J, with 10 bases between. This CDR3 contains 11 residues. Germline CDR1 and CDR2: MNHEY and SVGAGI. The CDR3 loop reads CASGLAYEQYF. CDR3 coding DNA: TGTGCCTCAGGGTTAGCCTACGAGCAGTACTTC.

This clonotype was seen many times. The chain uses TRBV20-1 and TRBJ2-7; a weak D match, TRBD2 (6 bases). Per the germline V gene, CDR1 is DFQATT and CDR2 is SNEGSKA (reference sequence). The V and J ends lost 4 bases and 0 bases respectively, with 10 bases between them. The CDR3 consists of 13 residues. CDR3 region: CSATGTYSYEQYF. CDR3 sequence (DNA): TGCAGTGCTACCGGGACTTACTCCTACGAGCAGTACTTC.

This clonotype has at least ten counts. The CDR3 sequence is CSAIPDGYEQYF. DNA of the CDR3: TGCAGTGCTATCCCGGACGGCTACGAGCAGTACTTC. The chain links TRBV20-1 to TRBJ2-7; unclear D gene. Looked up from germline, CDR1 is DFQATT and CDR2 is SNEGSKA (reference sequence). CDR3 size: 12 residues. V was pared by 4 bases and J by 3 bases, with 10 bases between.